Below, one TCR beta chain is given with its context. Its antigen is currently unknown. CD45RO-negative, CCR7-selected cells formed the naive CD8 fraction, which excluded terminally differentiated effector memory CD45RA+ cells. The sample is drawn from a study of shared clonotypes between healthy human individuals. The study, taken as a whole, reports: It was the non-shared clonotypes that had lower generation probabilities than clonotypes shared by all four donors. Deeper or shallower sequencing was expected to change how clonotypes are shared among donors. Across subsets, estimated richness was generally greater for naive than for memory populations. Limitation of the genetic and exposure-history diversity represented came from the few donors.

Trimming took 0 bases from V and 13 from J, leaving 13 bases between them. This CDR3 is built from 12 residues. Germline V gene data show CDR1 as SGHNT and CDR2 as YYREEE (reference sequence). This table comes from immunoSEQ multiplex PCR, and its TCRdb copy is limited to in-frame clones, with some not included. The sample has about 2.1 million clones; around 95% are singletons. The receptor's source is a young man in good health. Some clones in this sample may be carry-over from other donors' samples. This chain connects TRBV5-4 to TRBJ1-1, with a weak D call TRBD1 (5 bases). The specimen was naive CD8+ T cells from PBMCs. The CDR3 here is CASSLEGRMGFF. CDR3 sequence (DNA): TGTGCCAGCAGCTTGGAGGGGCGCATGGGTTTCTTT.